One sample yielded the 31 T cell receptor beta chains listed below, sequenced in a study of T cell repertoires in cytomegalovirus infection. Their recognized antigens are unknown. Each CDR3 protein is one row after TCRdb ran MiXCR on the reads. The sample contains about half a million distinct CDR3 sequences, about 44% of which appear only once. The sample here was cultured PBMCs, taken from culture after CMV antigen stimulation. The receptor set was obtained from a human donor in good health (CMV status not recorded). Some clones in this sample may be carry-over from other donors' samples.

This clonotype occurred a few times. The chain is built from TRBV7-6 and TRBJ1-3; the D gene is possibly TRBD1 (5 bases). This CDR3 region has 16 residues. Per germline, CDR1 SGHVS and CDR2 FNYEAQ. Trimming took 1 base from V and 4 from J, leaving 14 bases between them. CDR3 bases: TGTGCCAGCAGCTTAGTGGGTGGGGCAGCCGGAAACACCATATATTTT. It specifies CASSLVGGAAGNTIYF.

The chain joins TRBV19 to TRBJ2-1, with a weak D call TRBD2 (6 bases). Germline loops: CDR1 LNHDA, CDR2 SQIVND (reference sequence). Between the trimmed V and J ends, which lost 10 bases and 2 bases, there was a span of 15 bases. This CDR3 region has 14 residues. The CDR3 DNA follows: TGTGCCACTGGTTCGCGGGGACCCTACAATGAGCAGTTCTTC. Protein sequence: CATGSRGPYNEQFF.

The rearrangement links TRBV6-2 or TRBV6-3 to TRBJ2-1, with 16 positions matching TRBD2. V was clipped by 4 bases and J by 9 bases; unmatched bases: 6. The germline CDR1 and CDR2 sequences are MNHEY and SVGEGT. This CDR3 region has 16 residues. This CDR3 is CASSSGTSGRDGEQFF. The CDR3 DNA reads TGTGCCAGCAGTTCCGGGACTAGCGGGAGGGACGGTGAGCAGTTCTTC.

The chain joins TRBV7-6 to TRBJ2-7; D unclear. Between the trimmed V and J ends, which lost 1 base and 3 bases, there was a span of 10 bases. This CDR3 is 14 amino acids long. Germline CDR1 and CDR2: SGHVS and FNYEAQ. The CDR3: CASSLDTVDYEQYF. The CDR3, as DNA: TGTGCCAGCAGCTTAGACACAGTGGACTACGAGCAGTACTTC.

V is TRBV7-8 and J is TRBJ2-2; D unresolved. V dropped 5 bases and J dropped 1 base, with 11 bases sitting between them. Germline V CDR1 and CDR2: SGHVS, FQNEAQ. This CDR3 is 15 amino acids long. CDR3 nucleotide sequence: TGTGCCAGCAGCGGAGAGGCCCTGAACACCGGGGAGCTGTTTTTT. This translates into CASSGEALNTGELFF.

The V gene is TRBV4-1, the J gene TRBJ2-2; 7 nucleotides align to TRBD1. This CDR3 region has 17 residues. The V gene's germline CDR1 is MGHRA and CDR2 YSYEKL. J was trimmed by 0 bases and V by 2 bases; bases with no gene match: 6. In nucleotides, the CDR3 is TGCGCCAGCAGCCAAAAACCGGGACAGCCGAACACCGGGGAGCTGTTTTTT. It translates to CASSQKPGQPNTGELFF.

V is TRBV6-2 or TRBV6-3 and J is TRBJ1-6; D is possibly TRBD1 (6 bases). The V and J ends lost 2 bases and 4 bases respectively, with 12 bases between them. The V gene's germline CDR1 is MNHEY and CDR2 SVGEGT. This CDR3 is built from 16 residues. The CDR3 DNA reads TGTGCCAGCAGTTACCCGCGACAGGTTTATAATTCACCCCTCCACTTT. Translated, it gives CASSYPRQVYNSPLHF.

Turning to this clonotype: The junction differs from germline at one of its ends, possibly a read error. The J gene is TRBJ1-5, the V gene TRBV2, with 7 bases that match TRBD1. There are 15 residues in the CDR3. Germline values: CDR1 SNHLY, CDR2 FYNNEI. The DNA for the CDR3 is TGTGCCAGCAGCGAAGCGACAGGGTTAGGTCAGCCCCAGCATTTT. It yields the protein CASSEATGLGQPQHF.

The J gene is TRBJ1-4, the V gene TRBV12-3 or TRBV12-4; no firm D call. This CDR3 spans 13 amino acids. V lost 6 bases, J lost 8 bases, and 13 bases lay in between. The CDR3 nucleotides read TGTGCCAGCAGCTCAAGGGTTCGCGAAAAACTGTTTTTT. Its translation is CASSSRVREKLFF.

The V gene is TRBV19, the J gene TRBJ1-1; D gene ambiguous. The CDR3 consists of 14 residues. Germline values: CDR1 LNHDA, CDR2 SQIVND (reference sequence). Trimming stripped 3 bases from V and 4 bases from J, with 12 bases between. CDR3 DNA sequence: TGTGCCAGTAGTATCGTCGAGGGAGCCACTGAAGCTTTCTTT. Amino acid sequence: CASSIVEGATEAFF.

This chain uses TRBV5-6 with TRBJ2-3, with D unclear. Germline CDR1 SGHDT, CDR2 YYEEEE. This CDR3 is built from 16 residues. Trimming cost V 0 bases and J 2 bases, with 13 bases left between them. The DNA for the CDR3 is TGTGCCAGCAGCTTGGGTGTCGGAAAACTCACAGATACGCAGTATTTT. Residues: CASSLGVGKLTDTQYF.

The chain joins TRBV7-2 to TRBJ2-7, with D perhaps assigned TRBD1 or TRBD2 (6 bases each). The germline V gene has CDR1 SGHTA and CDR2 FQGNSA. The CDR3 extends over 14 amino acids. Deletions cut 1 base from V and 3 bases from J, with 10 bases between. The CDR3 here is CASSLDGGGYEQYF. CDR3 nucleotide sequence: TGTGCCAGCAGCTTAGACGGAGGGGGCTACGAGCAGTACTTC.

This clonotype has at least ten counts. The chain joins TRBV12-3 or TRBV12-4 to TRBJ1-2; 7 bases match TRBD1. There are 15 residues in the CDR3. The trim removed 1 base at V and 4 bases at J, leaving 6 bases unmatched. The CDR3 DNA reads TGTGCCAGCAGTTTAGATTCAGGGGGAACCTATGGCTACACCTTC. It translates to CASSLDSGGTYGYTF.

This clonotype occurred many times. The chain couples TRBV7-2 to TRBJ1-6; maybe TRBD1 (5 bases). The length of the CDR3 is 15 residues. CDR1 and CDR2 from the germline V gene are SGHTA and FQGNSA. The V end lost 2 bases, the J end lost 2 bases, and 7 bases lay between the germline ends. The CDR3 DNA is TGTGCCAGCAGCTTACAGGGAACCTATAATTCACCCCTCCACTTT. It translates to CASSLQGTYNSPLHF.

Only a few counts were recorded for this clonotype. This chain connects TRBV12-3 or TRBV12-4 to TRBJ2-3; D gene uncertain. V was clipped by 5 bases and J by 6 bases, with 15 bases between them. The CDR3 runs 14 residues. CDR3 residues: CASSPTYRPDTQYF. As DNA, the CDR3 is TGTGCCAGCAGTCCTACATACCGTCCGGATACGCAGTATTTT.

In this sample, this clonotype turned up a few times. The chain recombines TRBV12-3 or TRBV12-4 with TRBJ2-3; D is possibly TRBD1 (7 bases). The CDR3 covers 18 residues. V was pared by 6 bases and J by 3 bases, with 25 bases between. CDR3 region: CASSKGRVRGAPTDTQYF. The CDR3 region has the DNA TGTGCCAGCAGCAAGGGTCGGGTCAGGGGGGCGCCGACAGATACGCAGTATTTT.

The rearrangement uses TRBV6-1 and TRBJ2-5, with D unresolved. The ends were cut back, 6 bases at V and 4 bases at J, with 3 bases in the middle. Germline V gene data show CDR1 as MNHNS and CDR2 as SASEGT. The CDR3 sequence is 10 residues long. The CDR3 loop reads CASRRETQYF. The CDR3 nucleotides read TGTGCCAGCAGAAGAGAGACCCAGTACTTC.

This chain connects TRBV4-3 to TRBJ2-1; perhaps TRBD1 as D (6 bases). The CDR3 runs to 15 residues. Looked up from germline, CDR1 is LGHNA and CDR2 is YSLEER. The ends were cut back, 1 base at V and 6 bases at J, with 13 bases in the middle. The CDR3 loop is CASSQGYRVSNEQFF. The DNA for the CDR3 is TGCGCCAGCAGCCAAGGTTACAGGGTCTCCAATGAGCAGTTCTTC.

Here the CDR3 DNA reads TGTGCCAGCAGCTTCCGTGGACAGGCCCAAGAGACCCAGTACTTC. Its translation: CASSFRGQAQETQYF. The V gene is TRBV7-9, the J gene TRBJ2-5, with 7 bases identical to TRBD1. Germline loops: CDR1 SEHNR, CDR2 FQNEAQ (reference sequence). The V gene end was trimmed by 3 bases and the J gene end by 1 base; junction bases not matched to a gene: 5. There are 15 residues in the CDR3.

The chain links TRBV6-8 to TRBJ2-3; D is unresolved. The CDR3 runs to 14 residues. Germline values: CDR1 MNHGY, CDR2 SAAAGT. Trimming stripped 0 bases from V and 6 bases from J, with 10 bases between. CDR3 protein: CASSYSTASDTQYF. CDR3 nucleotide sequence: TGTGCCAGCAGTTACTCGACTGCGAGCGATACGCAGTATTTT.

V is TRBV6-5 and J is TRBJ2-5, with D perhaps being TRBD1 or TRBD2 (5 bases each). The ends were cut back, 4 bases at V and 4 bases at J, with 16 bases in the middle. CDR3 length equals 15 residues. Germline V gene lookup returns CDR1 MNHEY and CDR2 SVGAGI. The CDR3 sequence is CASSSPSKGTETQYF. CDR3 in DNA: TGTGCCAGCAGTTCCCCAAGTAAGGGGACAGAGACCCAGTACTTC.

The V and J genes are TRBV6-5 and TRBJ2-2; D possibly corresponds to TRBD2 (5 bases). Germline V gives CDR1 MNHEY, CDR2 SVGAGI. Trimming left V 7 bases short and J 0 bases short, with 9 bases between. The CDR3 loop spans 14 amino acids. The CDR3 protein is CASTRSANTGELFF. The CDR3 DNA reads as TGTGCCAGCACCCGTAGCGCGAACACCGGGGAGCTGTTTTTT.

This clonotype was seen more than once but under ten times. The chain links TRBV7-8 to TRBJ2-3; TRBD1 aligns across 11 bases. The CDR3 totals 14 residues. Germline V gene sequence: CDR1 SGHVS, CDR2 FQNEAQ. The CDR3 DNA sequence: TGTGCTTCGACCCGGACAGGGGGCGGAGATACGCAGTATTTT. Translating gives CASTRTGGGDTQYF.

This chain uses TRBV7-2 with TRBJ2-7, with 7 positions matching TRBD1. The germline V gene has CDR1 SGHTA and CDR2 FQGNSA. Trimming at V came to 5 bases and at J to 12 bases, leaving 13 bases not matched to a gene. The CDR3 is made up of 13 amino acids. DNA of the CDR3: TGTGCCAGCAGCATGGGGACAGCTGGGGGTGGGTACTTC. Translation gives CASSMGTAGGGYF.

The chain joins TRBV12-3 or TRBV12-4 to TRBJ2-1; the match to TRBD2 covers 8 bases. The CDR3 sequence is 18 residues long. The trim removed 4 bases at V and 6 bases at J, leaving 17 bases unmatched. Written as DNA, the CDR3 is TGTGCCAGCAGTTCCCCCCTGTCGGTAGCGGGATATTCCAATGAGCAGTTCTTC. The encoded protein is CASSSPLSVAGYSNEQFF.

This clonotype was observed a few times. This chain connects TRBV7-8 to TRBJ2-1; 8 bases match TRBD2. Trimming took 1 base from V and 6 from J; bases not matched to a gene: 5. The germline CDR1 and CDR2 sequences are SGHVS and FQNEAQ. The CDR3 extends over 15 amino acids. The CDR3 coding sequence is TGTGCCAGCAGCTTAGGACTTAGCGGGATCAATGAGCAGTTCTTC. Protein: CASSLGLSGINEQFF.

This chain connects TRBV6-2 or TRBV6-3 to TRBJ2-7; D gene ambiguous. This CDR3 has 13 residues. Germline CDR1 reads MNHEY; CDR2 reads SVGEGT. V was cut by 0 bases and J by 2 bases, with 5 bases left in between. The CDR3 DNA sequence: TGTGCCAGCAGTTACTCCATCCCCTACGAGCAGTACTTC. It codes for CASSYSIPYEQYF.

J is TRBJ1-3 and V is TRBV11-2, with D possibly TRBD1 on 5 matching bases. The CDR3 sequence is 16 residues long. Germline lookup yields CDR1 SGHAT and CDR2 FQNNGV. Trimming removed 7 bases at V and 2 bases at J, with 18 bases between. CDR3 bases: TGTGCCAGCAACCCTGGGGCCTGGACACCTGGAAACACCATATATTTT. Amino acids: CASNPGAWTPGNTIYF.

The chain carries TRBV7-9 and TRBJ2-1; the D gene is possibly TRBD1 (5 bases). Germline V gene sequence: CDR1 SEHNR, CDR2 FQNEAQ (reference sequence). This CDR3 region has 14 residues. V was shortened by 1 base and J by 9 bases, with 13 bases between the two germline ends. In nucleotides, the CDR3 is TGTGCCAGCAGCTTAGTCGGTGGTCAGGGTGAGCAGTTCTTC. Its translation is CASSLVGGQGEQFF.

The gene calls are TRBV20-1 and TRBJ2-3; 7 bases line up with TRBD2. The V gene's germline CDR1 is DFQATT and CDR2 SNEGSKA (reference sequence). J gave up 2 bases and V 6 bases, and 5 bases lay outside the gene matches. This CDR3 has 13 amino acids. Here the CDR3 DNA reads TGCAGTGCCCCGCGGGGGAACACAGATACGCAGTATTTT. It yields the protein CSAPRGNTDTQYF.

This clonotype was seen a handful of times. The genes are TRBV5-4 and TRBJ1-2; D perhaps matches TRBD1 (6 bases). The V end lost 4 bases, the J end lost 4 bases, and 17 bases lay between the germline ends. The CDR3 loop spans 15 amino acids. From germline, CDR1 is SGHNT and CDR2 YYREEE (reference sequence). Written as DNA, the CDR3 is TGTGCCAGCAGCCCGAAGGACAGAGCTGGCTATGGCTACACCTTC. It is translated as CASSPKDRAGYGYTF.